This T cell receptor (beta chain) was captured by sequencing in a study of blood T cell repertoires in COVID-19. TCRdb's copy holds only in-frame clones and misses some; the assay was immunoSEQ multiplex PCR. Counted here are 170,000 or so clones, almost 85% occurring once; the ten biggest clones make up 13% to 15%. Sample: peripheral blood. The origin of this receptor is a man between 18 and 29 years old with active or convalescent COVID-19.

The CDR3 protein is CASSLGLAGTGELFF. In DNA form, the CDR3 reads TGTGCCAGCAGCTTAGGACTAGCGGGGACCGGGGAGCTGTTTTTT. The rearrangement links TRBV11-2 to TRBJ2-2; 11 nucleotides match TRBD2. The germline gives CDR1 SGHAT, CDR2 FQNNGV. Trimming at V came to 1 base and at J to 5 bases, leaving 0 bases not matched to a gene. This CDR3 spans 15 amino acids.